This T cell receptor (beta chain) was identified in a study of control samples from healthy donors and cancer patients. Clones were sequenced by immunoSEQ multiplex PCR, and TCRdb holds only the in-frame ones, with some missing. The table includes approximately 120,000 clones, around 90% detected once. About this clone: The sample contains more than one DNA sequence encoding this CDR3.

CDR3 length: 11 amino acids. Germline V gene sequence: CDR1 DFQATT, CDR2 SNEGSKA (reference sequence). Trimming shortened V by 2 bases and J by 3 bases, and 4 bases separated the two germline ends. This clonotype was sampled from a middle-aged man in good health. Sample: blood. The chain uses TRBV20-1 and TRBJ2-5, with D unresolved. The CDR3 loop reads CSARKKETQYF. In DNA, the CDR3 is TGCAGTGCTAGAAAGAAAGAGACCCAGTACTTC.